The rows below give T cell receptor beta chains drawn from one sample of a study of T-cell memory formation after mild COVID-19. TCRdb ran MiXCR on the 5' RACE reads and lists one entry per CDR3 protein. The profile shows fewer than 550,000 distinct CDR3 sequences, 20% of them singletons. Material for sequencing was PBMCs or a T cell subset sorted from them (not recorded which). The receptor set was obtained from an adult woman who had mild COVID-19 (a few samples of this study predate the infection). Cell type and time point are not known. CDR3s include the opening cysteine and the closing phenylalanine or tryptophan. Each record gives: CDR3 protein, J gene, V gene, CDR3 length, D gene. A D gene is named only where the DNA matches it firmly.

CASSADLAGQYF	TRBJ2-7	TRBV18	12	NA
CASSQAPGLKPYEQYF	TRBJ2-7	TRBV3-1	16	NA
CASSLGQVEGYGYTF	TRBJ1-2	TRBV5-1	15	TRBD1
CASKEGSYEQYF	TRBJ2-7	TRBV6-6	12	NA
CASSQDSQADNEQFF	TRBJ2-1	TRBV6-2/TRBV6-3	15	NA
CAISGAGQQYF	TRBJ2-7	TRBV10-3	11	NA
CASSLGTGFVNTEAFF	TRBJ1-1	TRBV7-9	16	TRBD1
CSVRGVTEAFF	TRBJ1-1	TRBV29-1	11	NA
CASSQAGTGAYGYTF	TRBJ1-2	TRBV4-3	15	TRBD1
CASSLGTKGDEAFF	TRBJ1-1	TRBV5-1	14	NA
CASSPGLGRTNTGELFF	TRBJ2-2	TRBV11-2	17	NA
CSAEGQGRGYTF	TRBJ1-2	TRBV20-1	12	NA
CASSIRDRGYTDTQYF	TRBJ2-3	TRBV19	16	TRBD1
CATTPTVDTQYF	TRBJ2-3	TRBV21-1	12	NA
CASSFGTADQPQHF	TRBJ1-5	TRBV5-1	14	TRBD1
CASSFRDGLIYQQETQYF	TRBJ2-5	TRBV12-3/TRBV12-4	18	NA
CASSRNGGATYEQYF	TRBJ2-7	TRBV4-1	15	NA
CASSSLGQSTEAFF	TRBJ1-1	TRBV5-5	14	TRBD1
CASSEGQGVQGYTF	TRBJ1-2	TRBV25-1	14	TRBD1
CASSYEGPAPYEQYF	TRBJ2-7	TRBV6-2/TRBV6-3	15	NA
CSASRQGAEGYTF	TRBJ1-2	TRBV20-1	13	TRBD1
CASNRDNEQFF	TRBJ2-1	TRBV11-3	11	NA